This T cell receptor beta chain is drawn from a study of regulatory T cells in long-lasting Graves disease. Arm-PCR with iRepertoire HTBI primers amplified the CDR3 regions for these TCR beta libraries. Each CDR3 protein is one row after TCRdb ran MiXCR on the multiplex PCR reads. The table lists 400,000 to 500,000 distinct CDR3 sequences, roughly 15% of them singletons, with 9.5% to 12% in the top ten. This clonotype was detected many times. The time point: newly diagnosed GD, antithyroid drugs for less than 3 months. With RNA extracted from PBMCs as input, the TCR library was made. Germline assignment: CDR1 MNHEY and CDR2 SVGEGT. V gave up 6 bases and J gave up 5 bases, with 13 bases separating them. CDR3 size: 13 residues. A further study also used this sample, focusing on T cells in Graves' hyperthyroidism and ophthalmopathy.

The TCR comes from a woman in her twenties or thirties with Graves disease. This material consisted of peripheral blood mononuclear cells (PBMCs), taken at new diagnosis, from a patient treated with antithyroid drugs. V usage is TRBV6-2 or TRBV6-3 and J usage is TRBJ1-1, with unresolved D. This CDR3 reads CASRATIVTEAFF. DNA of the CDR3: TGTGCCAGCAGGGCGACGATTGTTACTGAAGCTTTCTTT.